These T cell receptor beta chains were read from a single sample in a study of Graves' ophthalmopathy and Graves' hyperthyroidism. TCRdb recomputed calls from the multiplex PCR reads with MiXCR, one row per CDR3 protein. The table includes approximately 1.2 million distinct CDR3 sequences, around a third detected once. Specimen: peripheral blood or thyroid tissue (not recorded which). The source of these receptors is an adult man with Graves' hyperthyroidism. Both conserved end residues are part of each CDR3. D genes are given only for firm matches. Size values are once, few and many counts, or a class for expanded clones, and some rows have none.

TRBD2,.,TRBV4-3,TRBJ2-7,CASSQDTGTSGIYEQYF,TGCGCCAGCAGCCAAGATACGGGGACTAGCGGGATCTACGAGCAGTACTTC
.,few,TRBV12-3/TRBV12-4,TRBJ2-2,CASGWGSNTGELFF,TGTGCTAGTGGTTGGGGGTCGAACACCGGGGAGCTGTTTTTT
.,.,TRBV10-2,TRBJ1-1,CASSEASGNTEAFF,TGCGCCAGCAGTGAGGCGTCCGGGAACACTGAAGCTTTCTTT
TRBD1,many,TRBV7-9,TRBJ2-5,CASSLVRGGSGTQYF,TGTGCCAGCAGCTTAGTCCGAGGGGGCTCGGGGACCCAGTACTTC
.,.,TRBV29-1,TRBJ2-5,CSVGGVGVETQYF,TGCAGCGTTGGGGGAGTCGGCGTGGAGACCCAGTACTTC
TRBD1,many,TRBV20-1,TRBJ1-2,CSASPDRVWGYTF,TGCAGTGCTAGCCCCGACAGGGTTTGGGGCTACACCTTC
.,many,TRBV12-3/TRBV12-4,TRBJ1-6,CASRLSGPADSPLHF,TGTGCCAGCAGGCTATCGGGACCGGCTGATTCACCCCTCCACTTT
.,many,TRBV19,TRBJ2-7,CASSTSGPEQYF,TGTGCCAGTAGTACGTCAGGGCCCGAGCAGTACTTC
.,.,TRBV12-3/TRBV12-4,TRBJ2-5,CASSRGRQTQYF,TGTGCCAGCAGCCGGGGGAGACAGACCCAGTACTTC
.,many,TRBV7-2,TRBJ1-2,CASSLAGRNYRGGYTF,TGTGCCAGCAGCTTAGCCGGACGGAACTATCGAGGGGGCTACACCTTC
.,few,TRBV12-3/TRBV12-4,TRBJ2-2,CASSPMGAMNTGELFF,TGTGCCAGCAGCCCAATGGGGGCCATGAACACCGGGGAGCTGTTTTTT
.,.,TRBV5-5,TRBJ2-7,CASSLVAESRYEQYF,TGTGCCAGCAGCTTGGTGGCCGAGTCTCGCTACGAGCAGTACTTC
TRBD1,.,TRBV27,TRBJ2-6,CASSALPGQALGANVLTF,TGTGCCAGCAGTGCGCTGCCGGGACAGGCTTTAGGGGCCAACGTCCTGACTTTC
.,many,TRBV29-1,TRBJ2-6,CSVESRLSNVLTF,TGCAGCGTTGAATCCAGGCTGAGCAACGTCCTGACTTTC
TRBD2,many,TRBV2,TRBJ2-5,CASRRASGAQETQYF,TGTGCCAGCAGGCGGGCTAGCGGGGCCCAAGAGACCCAGTACTTC
.,once,TRBV3-1,TRBJ2-7,CASSQVTTTYEQYF,TGTGCCAGCAGCCAAGTGACTACCACCTACGAGCAGTACTTC
TRBD2,many,TRBV2,TRBJ2-5,CASRGGSRQETQYF,TGTGCCAGCAGAGGCGGGAGCCGACAAGAGACCCAGTACTTC
.,many,TRBV15,TRBJ1-1,CATSRELPTTEAFF,TGTGCCACCAGCAGAGAACTTCCAACCACCGAAGCTTTCTTT
.,.,TRBV3-2,TRBJ1-2,CASSQDSQIGGYTF,TGTGCCAGCAGCCAAGATTCACAGATTGGGGGCTACACCTTC
TRBD1,.,TRBV15,TRBJ1-4,CAPRGLDEKLFF,TGTGCTCCCAGGGGGCTGGATGAAAAACTGTTTTTT
TRBD1,few,TRBV29-1,TRBJ1-2,CSVEAGGYGYTF,TGCAGCGTTGAAGCAGGGGGCTATGGCTACACCTTC
.,many,TRBV20-1,TRBJ1-6,CSAHSRGDYNSPLHF,TGCAGTGCCCACTCCAGGGGTGACTATAATTCACCCCTCCACTTT
TRBD2,.,TRBV12-3/TRBV12-4,TRBJ2-5,CASSYSSREQETQYF,TGTGCCAGCAGTTACTCTTCGCGGGAGCAAGAGACCCAGTACTTC
.,once,TRBV29-1,TRBJ1-5,CSVEGRQPPHF,TGCAGCGTCGAAGGGAGGCAGCCCCCGCATTTT
TRBD2,.,TRBV7-2,TRBJ2-5,CARSFSLAGGQETQYF,TGTGCCAGAAGTTTCTCCCTAGCGGGCGGACAGGAGACCCAGTACTTC
.,.,TRBV5-8,TRBJ2-5,CASSTRQEVQETQYF,TGTGCCAGCAGCACCCGACAAGAAGTACAAGAGACCCAGTACTTC
.,.,TRBV6-2/TRBV6-3,TRBJ2-7,CASSYSLQLSNEQYF,TGTGCCAGCAGTTACTCCCTCCAGCTATCCAACGAGCAGTACTTC
TRBD1,.,TRBV5-8,TRBJ1-3,CASSPKRGRYTIYF,TGTGCCAGCAGCCCCAAGAGGGGGCGTTACACCATATATTTT
.,.,TRBV7-9,TRBJ2-6,CASERGSTISGANVLTF,TGTGCCAGCGAACGGGGGTCCACTATCTCTGGGGCCAACGTCCTGACTTTC
TRBD1,many,TRBV20-1,TRBJ1-2,CSAGDRGDGGYTF,TGCAGTGCTGGAGACAGGGGCGACGGCGGCTACACCTTC
TRBD1,.,TRBV12-3/TRBV12-4,TRBJ2-2,CASSTTGGAGELFF,TGTGCCAGCAGTACCACAGGGGGCGCGGGGGAGCTGTTTTTT
.,.,TRBV7-2,TRBJ2-3,CASSEGQADTQYF,TGTGCCAGCAGCGAGGGGCAGGCAGATACGCAGTATTTT
TRBD2,.,TRBV10-3,TRBJ2-5,CASSYTASGTEETQYF,TGTGCCAGCAGTTATACGGCTAGCGGGACAGAGGAGACCCAGTACTTC
TRBD1,many,TRBV12-3/TRBV12-4,TRBJ1-5,CASSARQGAGNQPQHF,TGTGCCAGCAGTGCCCGACAGGGTGCGGGCAATCAGCCCCAGCATTTT
.,many,TRBV9,TRBJ1-1,CASTPGDTEAFF,TGTGCCAGCACCCCGGGGGACACTGAAGCTTTCTTT
.,few,TRBV6-6,TRBJ1-1,CASSYSWPEAFF,TGTGCCAGCAGTTACTCGTGGCCTGAAGCTTTCTTT
.,.,TRBV5-4,TRBJ1-2,CASSLDSYYTF,TGTGCCAGCAGCTTGGACTCCTACTACACCTTC
TRBD1,few,TRBV2,TRBJ2-7,CASIHRQGAYEQYF,TGTGCCAGCATCCACAGACAGGGGGCCTACGAGCAGTACTTC
.,.,TRBV9,TRBJ2-5,CASSSGTAGVTQYF,TGTGCCAGCAGCTCAGGGACAGCGGGAGTAACCCAGTACTTC
.,many,TRBV7-9,TRBJ1-1,CASRLPAGARTEAFF,TGTGCCAGCAGACTTCCTGCCGGGGCGAGGACTGAAGCTTTCTTT
TRBD1,many,TRBV10-3,TRBJ1-1,CASSGKIGTGNTEAFF,TGTGCCAGCAGTGGCAAGATCGGGACAGGTAACACTGAAGCTTTCTTT
.,many,TRBV4-3,TRBJ1-2,CASSQGLTNYGYTF,TGCGCCAGCAGCCAAGGGTTAACTAACTATGGCTACACCTTC